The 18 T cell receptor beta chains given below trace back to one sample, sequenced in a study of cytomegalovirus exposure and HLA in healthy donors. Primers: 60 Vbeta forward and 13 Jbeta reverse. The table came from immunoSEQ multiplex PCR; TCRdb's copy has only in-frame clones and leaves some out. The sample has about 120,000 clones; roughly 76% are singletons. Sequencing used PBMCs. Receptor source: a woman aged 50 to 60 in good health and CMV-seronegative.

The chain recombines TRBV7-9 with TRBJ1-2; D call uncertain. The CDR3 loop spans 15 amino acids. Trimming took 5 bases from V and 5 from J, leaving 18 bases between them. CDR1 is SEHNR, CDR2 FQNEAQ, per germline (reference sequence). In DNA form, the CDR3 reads TGTGCCAGCAGCCCGATTTTCAGCGACCATTATGGCTACACCTTC. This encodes CASSPIFSDHYGYTF. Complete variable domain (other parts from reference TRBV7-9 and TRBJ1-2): DTGVSQNPRHKITKRGQNVTFRCDPISEHNRLYWYRQTLGQGPEFLTYFQNEAQLEKSRLLSDRFSAERPKGSFSTLEIQRTEQGDSAMYLCASSPIFSDHYGYTFGSGTRLTVV.

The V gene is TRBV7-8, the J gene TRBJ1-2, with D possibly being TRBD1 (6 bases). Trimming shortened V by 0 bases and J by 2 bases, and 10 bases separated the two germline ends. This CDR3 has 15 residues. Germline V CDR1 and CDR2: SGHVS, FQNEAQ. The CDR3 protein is CASSLAGGGNYGYTF. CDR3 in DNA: TGTGCCAGCAGCTTAGCGGGAGGGGGGAACTATGGCTACACCTTC.

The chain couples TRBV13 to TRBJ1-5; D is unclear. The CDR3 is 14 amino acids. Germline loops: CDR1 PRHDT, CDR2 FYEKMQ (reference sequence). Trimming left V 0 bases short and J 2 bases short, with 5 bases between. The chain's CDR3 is CASSLGGGNQPQHF. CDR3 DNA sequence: TGTGCCAGCAGCTTAGGCGGTGGCAATCAGCCCCAGCATTTT. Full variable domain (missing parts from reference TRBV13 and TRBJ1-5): AAGVIQSPRHLIKEKRETATLKCYPIPRHDTVYWYQQGPGQDPQFLISFYEKMQSDKGSIPDRFSAQQFSDYHSELNMSSLELGDSALYFCASSLGGGNQPQHFGDGTRLSIL.

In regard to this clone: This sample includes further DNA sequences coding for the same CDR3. Written as DNA, the CDR3 is TGCGCCAGCAGCCAAGATCCGTCGGAGACCCAGTACTTC. Translating gives CASSQDPSETQYF. V gene TRBV4-3 combines with J gene TRBJ2-5; no firm D call. Germline V gene sequence: CDR1 LGHNA, CDR2 YSLEER. The CDR3 length is 13 residues. With 0 bases removed from V and 5 bases from J, the gap between germline ends came to 7 bases.

The CDR3 nucleotides read TGTGCCAGCAGTGTAGGCAGGGGCCTGAATAAACAAGAGACCCAGTACTTC. It codes for CASSVGRGLNKQETQYF. This chain uses TRBV28 with TRBJ2-5, with D maybe TRBD1 (6 bases). Germline CDR1 MDHEN, CDR2 SYDVKM. Between the trimmed V and J ends, which lost 5 bases and 2 bases, there was a span of 21 bases. The CDR3 is made up of 17 amino acids.

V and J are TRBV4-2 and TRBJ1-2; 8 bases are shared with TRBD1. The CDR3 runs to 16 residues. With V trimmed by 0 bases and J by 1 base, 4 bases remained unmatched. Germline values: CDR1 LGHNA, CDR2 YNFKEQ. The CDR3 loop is CASSQEATGVNYGYTF. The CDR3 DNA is TGTGCCAGCAGCCAAGAGGCGACAGGGGTTAACTATGGCTACACCTTC.

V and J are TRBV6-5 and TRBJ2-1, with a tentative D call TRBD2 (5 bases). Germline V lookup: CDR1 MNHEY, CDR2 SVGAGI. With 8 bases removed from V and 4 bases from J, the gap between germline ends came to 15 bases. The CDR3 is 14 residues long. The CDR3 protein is CASHRSTNYNEQFF. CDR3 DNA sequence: TGTGCCAGCCATAGATCGACTAATTACAATGAGCAGTTCTTC.

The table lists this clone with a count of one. The CDR3 sequence is CSGNDPSGAQETQYF. The CDR3 nucleotides are TGCAGCGGAAACGACCCTAGCGGAGCACAAGAGACCCAGTACTTC. V gene TRBV29-1 combines with J gene TRBJ2-5, with TRBD2 matching over 7 bases. The CDR3 extends over 15 amino acids. Germline values: CDR1 SQVTM, CDR2 ANQGSEA. V trimming: 7 bases; J trimming: 2 bases; junction bases outside the gene matches: 13.

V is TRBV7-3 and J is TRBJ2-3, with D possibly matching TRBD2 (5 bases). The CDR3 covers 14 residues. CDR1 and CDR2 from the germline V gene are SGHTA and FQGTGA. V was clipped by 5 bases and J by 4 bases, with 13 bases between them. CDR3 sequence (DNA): TGTGCCAGCAGCACCACTAGTGGCTCAGATACGCAGTATTTT. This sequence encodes CASSTTSGSDTQYF.

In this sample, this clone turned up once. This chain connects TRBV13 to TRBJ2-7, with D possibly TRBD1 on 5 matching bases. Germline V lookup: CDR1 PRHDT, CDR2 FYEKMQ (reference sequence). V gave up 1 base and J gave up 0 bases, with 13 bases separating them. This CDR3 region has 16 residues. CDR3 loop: CASSLEGAALSYEQYF. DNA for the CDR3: TGTGCCAGCAGCTTAGAAGGGGCAGCGCTCTCCTACGAGCAGTACTTC. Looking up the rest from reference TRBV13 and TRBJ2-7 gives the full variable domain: AAGVIQSPRHLIKEKRETATLKCYPIPRHDTVYWYQQGPGQDPQFLISFYEKMQSDKGSIPDRFSAQQFSDYHSELNMSSLELGDSALYFCASSLEGAALSYEQYFGPGTRLTVT.

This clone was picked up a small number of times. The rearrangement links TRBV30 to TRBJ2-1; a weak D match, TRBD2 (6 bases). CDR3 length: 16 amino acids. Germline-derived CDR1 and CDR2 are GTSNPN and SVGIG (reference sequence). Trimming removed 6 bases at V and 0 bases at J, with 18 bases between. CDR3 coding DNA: TGTGCCTGTGGTCGTGGTAGCGGTAGCTCCTACAATGAGCAGTTCTTC. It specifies CACGRGSGSSYNEQFF.

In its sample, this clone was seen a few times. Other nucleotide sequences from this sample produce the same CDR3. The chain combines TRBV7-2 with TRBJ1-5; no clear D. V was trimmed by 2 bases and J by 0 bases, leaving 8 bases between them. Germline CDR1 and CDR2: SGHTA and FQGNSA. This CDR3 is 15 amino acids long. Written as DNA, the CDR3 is TGTGCCAGCAGCTTAACTGGAGTTAGCAATCAGCCCCAGCATTTT. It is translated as CASSLTGVSNQPQHF.

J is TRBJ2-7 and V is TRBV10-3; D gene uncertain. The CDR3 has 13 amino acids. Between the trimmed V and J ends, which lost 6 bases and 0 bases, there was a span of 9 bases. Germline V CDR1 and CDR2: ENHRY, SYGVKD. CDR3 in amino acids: CAIRAESSYEQYF. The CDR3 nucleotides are TGTGCCATCAGGGCCGAAAGCTCCTACGAGCAGTACTTC.

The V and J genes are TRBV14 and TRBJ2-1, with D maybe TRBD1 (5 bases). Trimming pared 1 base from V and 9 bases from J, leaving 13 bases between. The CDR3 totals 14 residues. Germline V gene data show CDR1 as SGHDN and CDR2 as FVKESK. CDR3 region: CASSQGWGWGEQFF. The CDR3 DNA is TGTGCCAGCAGCCAAGGGTGGGGCTGGGGTGAGCAGTTCTTC.

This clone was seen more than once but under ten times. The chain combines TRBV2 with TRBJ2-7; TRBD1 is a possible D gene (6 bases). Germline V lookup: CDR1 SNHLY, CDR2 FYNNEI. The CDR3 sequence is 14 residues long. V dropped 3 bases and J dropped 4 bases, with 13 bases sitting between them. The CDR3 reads CASSDQGKRYEQYF. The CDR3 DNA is TGTGCCAGCAGTGATCAGGGGAAGCGATACGAGCAGTACTTC.

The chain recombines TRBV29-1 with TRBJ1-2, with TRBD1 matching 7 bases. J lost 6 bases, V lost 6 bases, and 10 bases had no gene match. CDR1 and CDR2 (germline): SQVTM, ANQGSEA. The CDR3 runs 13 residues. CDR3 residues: CSVDRVAVDGYTF. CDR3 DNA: TGCAGCGTCGACAGGGTGGCTGTTGATGGCTACACCTTC.

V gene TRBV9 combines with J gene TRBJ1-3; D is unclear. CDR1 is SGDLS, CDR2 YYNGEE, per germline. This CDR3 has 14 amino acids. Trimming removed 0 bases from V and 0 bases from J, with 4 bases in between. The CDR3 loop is CASSVAGSGNTIYF. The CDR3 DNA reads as TGTGCCAGCAGCGTAGCGGGCTCTGGAAACACCATATATTTT.

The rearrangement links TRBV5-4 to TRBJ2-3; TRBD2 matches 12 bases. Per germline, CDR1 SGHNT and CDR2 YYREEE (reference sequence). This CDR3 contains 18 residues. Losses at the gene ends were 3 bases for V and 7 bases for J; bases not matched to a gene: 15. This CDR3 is CASSSALAGGILGNTQYF. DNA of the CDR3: TGTGCCAGCAGCTCCGCCCTAGCGGGAGGGATCTTAGGAAATACGCAGTATTTT.